This note documents a single TCR beta chain sequence. The method was immunoSEQ multiplex PCR; TCRdb's version includes in-frame clones alone and lacks a portion of them. The sample yields around 690,000 clones, roughly 87% seen once. These data originate in a study of shared clonotypes between healthy human individuals. Trimming took off 5 bases at V and 4 bases at J, with 11 bases between the two ends. This CDR3 is built from 13 residues. Per the germline V gene, CDR1 is SGHNT and CDR2 is YENEEA. Sequencing was performed on memory CD8+ T cells from PBMCs. As to subset: CD45RO+ cells pooled with CCR7-negative TemRA cells. The rearrangement links TRBV11-3 to TRBJ1-2; D not certain. The receptor's source is a man between 18 and 35 years old in good health. Some clones in this sample may be carry-over from other donors' samples. CDR3 region: CASSTASGYGYTF. CDR3 bases: TGTGCCAGCAGCACGGCGAGTGGCTATGGCTACACCTTC.